This T cell receptor (beta chain) appears in the sequencing data of a study of blood T cell repertoires in COVID-19. Study overall: Samples came from the United States, Italy and Spain, spanning acute and convalescent COVID-19. PBMCs, B-cell-depleted T cells, or T cells provided the cDNA or gDNA that made up the material.

Repertoires were generated with immunoSEQ multiplex PCR, while TCRdb's copy carries only in-frame clones and drops some. Of more than 200,000 clones in the sample, more than 75% were seen once. This receptor was obtained from a woman aged 40 to 50 with acute COVID-19. The sequencing sample was made of PBMCs or T cells enriched from blood (not recorded which).

For the CDR3, the DNA is TGTGCCAGCAGCCAAGAAGGGGACAGGGGCAGTCAGCCCCAGCATTTT. It codes for CASSQEGDRGSQPQHF. The chain uses TRBV4-2 and TRBJ1-5, with TRBD1 identical over 10 bases. Per the germline V gene, CDR1 is LGHNA and CDR2 is YNFKEQ. The CDR3 contains 16 residues. V dropped 0 bases and J dropped 6; count of bases not matched to a gene: 5.